One and the same sample provided the 31 T cell receptor beta chains below, sequenced in a study of cytomegalovirus exposure and HLA in healthy donors (dated by TCRdb to the late 2010s). Libraries were made using the immunoSEQ multiplex PCR assay. For the multiplex PCR, a mixture combining 60 forward primers for TCR Vbeta segments and 13 reverse primers for TCR Jbeta segments was used. TCRdb obtained this table from immuneACCESS and retained in-frame rearrangements with V and J assigned. These tables miss some clones; where compared with another copy, unresolved V genes account for less than half of the shortfall, and the remainder is unexplained. This sample lists 150,000 to 200,000 clones; around 68% were detected once. The ten largest account for about 3.2% of the sample. Input material: PBMCs. These TCRs come from a man in his forties or fifties in good health and CMV-seronegative.

This clone has only one observation. This rearrangement joins TRBV4-1 to TRBJ2-7, with 7 bases matching TRBD1. This CDR3 is built from 15 residues. V dropped 3 bases and J dropped 4; count of bases not matched to a gene: 9. CDR1 and CDR2 (germline): MGHRA, YSYEKL. The CDR3 nucleotides are TGCGCCAGCAGCCATTCCGGGACAGCTTTATACGAGCAGTACTTC. Amino acids: CASSHSGTALYEQYF.

The rearrangement joins TRBV25-1 to TRBJ2-5, with TRBD1 as a possible D gene (8 bases). Germline V gives CDR1 MGHDK, CDR2 SYGVNS. CDR3 length equals 17 residues. V lost 3 bases and J 4 bases, leaving 21 bases between the germline ends. As DNA, the CDR3 is TGTGCCAGCAGTGATCCTAGACAGGGGAGCGGGGCAGAGACCCAGTACTTC. It encodes CASSDPRQGSGAETQYF. Drawing the rest from reference TRBV25-1 and TRBJ2-5, the complete variable domain is EADIYQTPRYLVIGTGKKITLECSQTMGHDKMYWYQQDPGMELHLIHYSYGVNSTEKGDLSSESTVSRIRTEHFPLTLESARPSHTSQYLCASSDPRQGSGAETQYFGPGTRLLVL.

This clone was counted between two and nine times. CDR3 loop: CASTKSGTGGNEQFF. The CDR3 DNA sequence: TGTGCCAGCACCAAATCCGGGACAGGGGGCAATGAGCAGTTCTTC. The chain has TRBV5-6 and TRBJ2-1, with 11 bases that match TRBD1. The CDR3 is 15 residues long. V dropped 6 bases and J dropped 6; count of bases not matched to a gene: 8. CDR1 and CDR2 (germline): SGHDT, YYEEEE.

The CDR3 spells CASSPTGTGGEKLFF. The DNA for the CDR3 is TGCGCCAGCAGCCCGACCGGGACAGGGGGTGAAAAACTGTTTTTT. The V call is TRBV5-1, the J call TRBJ1-4; 11 bases fit TRBD1. The trim removed 4 bases at V and 7 bases at J, leaving 6 bases unmatched. The CDR3 runs to 15 residues. Germline CDR1 reads SGHRS; CDR2 reads YFSETQ.

CDR3 loop: CASSARISSGSETQYF. The CDR3 nucleotides read TGCGCCAGCAGCGCAAGGATATCTAGCGGGAGTGAGACCCAGTACTTC. V is TRBV5-1 and J is TRBJ2-5; 10 bases fit TRBD2. The CDR3 contains 16 residues. CDR1 is SGHRS and CDR2 is YFSETQ in the germline V gene. Unmatched junction bases numbered 11, after V lost 4 bases and J lost 5 bases.

This clone was counted between two and nine times. This rearrangement joins TRBV10-3 to TRBJ2-7; 8 bases match TRBD1. CDR1 and CDR2 (germline): ENHRY, SYGVKD. V lost 8 bases to trimming and J lost 2 bases; unmatched junction nucleotides: 5. The CDR3 is made up of 13 amino acids. The CDR3 DNA is TGTGCCATCCAGGGGGCCGAAACCTACGAGCAGTACTTC. Its translation is CAIQGAETYEQYF.

This chain links TRBV30 with TRBJ1-1; D call uncertain. The germline V and J ends were trimmed by 3 bases and 1 base, with 6 bases remaining between them. Per the germline V gene, CDR1 is GTSNPN and CDR2 is SVGIG (reference sequence). This CDR3 spans 12 amino acids. The CDR3 loop is CAWRLANTEAFF. In DNA form, the CDR3 reads TGTGCCTGGAGGTTGGCGAACACTGAAGCTTTCTTT.

The genes are TRBV11-3 and TRBJ2-5, with D maybe TRBD2 (6 bases). CDR3 length: 15 residues. V gave up 1 base and J gave up 3 bases, with 12 bases separating them. The germline V gene encodes CDR1 SGHNT and CDR2 YENEEA. The CDR3 spells CASSLGRGGEETQYF. In nucleotides, the CDR3 is TGTGCCAGCAGCTTAGGCCGGGGCGGGGAAGAGACCCAGTACTTC.

The chain employs TRBV30 and TRBJ2-7; 13 nucleotides agree with TRBD2. Trimming removed 1 base from V and 4 bases from J; junction bases left unmatched: 4. The germline V gene has CDR1 GTSNPN and CDR2 SVGIG (reference sequence). CDR3 length: 15 residues. The CDR3 coding sequence is TGTGCCTGGAGTGATATGACTAGCGGGAGGTACGAGCAGTACTTC. Translated: CAWSDMTSGRYEQYF. Together with reference TRBV30 and TRBJ2-7, the CDR3 gives the full variable domain: SQTIHQWPATLVQPVGSPLSLECTVEGTSNPNLYWYRQAAGRGLQLLFYSVGIGQISSEVPQNLSASRPQDRQFILSSKKLLLSDSGFYLCAWSDMTSGRYEQYFGPGTRLTVT.

The rearrangement links TRBV28 to TRBJ2-3, with 10 bases lining up with TRBD1. This CDR3 has 15 residues. CDR1 and CDR2 from the germline V gene are MDHEN and SYDVKM. Unmatched junction bases numbered 8, after V lost 7 bases and J lost 4 bases. CDR3 sequence reads: CASTPDRGSPDTQYF. The CDR3 DNA reads as TGTGCCAGCACCCCGGACAGGGGGAGTCCAGATACGCAGTATTTT.

This clone was counted only a few times. This chain uses TRBV6-1 with TRBJ2-2, with D possibly being TRBD1 (6 bases). V was cut by 4 bases and J by 7 bases, with 16 bases left in between. The germline CDR1 and CDR2 sequences are MNHNS and SASEGT. The CDR3 is 15 amino acids. CDR3 in amino acids: CASSGMTGPVGELFF. The DNA of the CDR3 is TGTGCCAGCAGTGGGATGACAGGCCCCGTCGGGGAGCTGTTTTTT.

This clone came up a few times. The rearrangement links TRBV7-2 to TRBJ2-7, with D perhaps matching TRBD1 (6 bases). Germline V gene sequence: CDR1 SGHTA, CDR2 FQGNSA. The CDR3 sequence is 16 residues long. V was shortened by 0 bases and J by 0 bases, with 12 bases between the two germline ends. The CDR3 DNA reads TGTGCCAGCAGCTTAGCGCCCAGGGGAAGCTCCTACGAGCAGTACTTC. Its translation is CASSLAPRGSSYEQYF.

V usage is TRBV7-9 and J usage is TRBJ2-3; 9 bases are shared with TRBD2. The V segment lost 2 bases and the J segment 3 bases; nucleotides outside the gene matches: 9. Per germline, CDR1 SEHNR and CDR2 FQNEAQ (reference sequence). The CDR3 is 17 residues long. The CDR3 DNA is TGTGCCAGCAGCTTAAAGGGCGGGGGGGCCGTTACAGATACGCAGTATTTT. It codes for CASSLKGGGAVTDTQYF.

V and J are TRBV19 and TRBJ2-7; 11 bases match TRBD1. Trimming at V came to 4 bases and at J to 4 bases, leaving 6 bases not matched to a gene. Germline CDR1 and CDR2: LNHDA and SQIVND (reference sequence). The CDR3 sequence is 15 residues long. Here the CDR3 DNA reads TGTGCCAGTAGTACGGGGACAGGGGGAGGTTACGAGCAGTACTTC. Encoded protein: CASSTGTGGGYEQYF.

J is TRBJ1-1 and V is TRBV7-6; D is perhaps TRBD1 (6 bases). V lost 5 bases, J lost 4 bases, and 17 bases lay in between. CDR3 length equals 15 residues. The germline gives CDR1 SGHVS, CDR2 FNYEAQ. CDR3: CASSPNWGQVTEAFF. Written as DNA, the CDR3 is TGTGCCAGCAGCCCCAACTGGGGGCAAGTCACTGAAGCTTTCTTT.

This sequence joins TRBV18 and TRBJ2-7; possible D gene TRBD1, 5 bases. The CDR3 is made up of 14 amino acids. Trimming shortened V by 1 base and J by 0 bases, and 7 bases separated the two germline ends. In germline, CDR1 is KGHSH, CDR2 LQKENI. The CDR3 spells CASSPRRASYEQYF. The CDR3 DNA sequence: TGTGCCAGCTCACCACGCAGGGCCTCCTACGAGCAGTACTTC.

The rearrangement links TRBV6-4 to TRBJ2-1; D is undetermined. CDR3 length: 13 amino acids. Trimming left V 2 bases short and J 4 bases short, with 6 bases between. Germline values: CDR1 MRHNA, CDR2 SNTAGT. The CDR3 is CASSDQLYNEQFF. The CDR3 coding sequence is TGTGCCAGCAGTGACCAGTTGTACAATGAGCAGTTCTTC.

This sequence joins TRBV11-2 and TRBJ2-1; 7 bases match TRBD2. Germline V gene data show CDR1 as SGHAT and CDR2 as FQNNGV. V dropped 5 bases and J dropped 5; count of bases not matched to a gene: 12. The CDR3 covers 16 residues. The DNA for the CDR3 is TGTGCCAGCAGCCCCAAAGCGGCGGGAGCGGACAATGAGCAGTTCTTC. Encoded protein: CASSPKAAGADNEQFF. Full variable domain (remainder filled in from reference TRBV11-2 and TRBJ2-1): EAGVAQSPRYKIIEKRQSVAFWCNPISGHATLYWYQQILGQGPKLLIQFQNNGVVDDSQLPKDRFSAERLKGVDSTLKIQPAKLEDSAVYLCASSPKAAGADNEQFFGPGTRLTVL.

V gene TRBV21-1 combines with J gene TRBJ2-7; the listed D gene, TRBD1, was not tested against the DNA. TRBV21-1 corresponds to a pseudogene. The CDR3 covers 16 residues. In nucleotides, the CDR3 is TGTGCCAGCAGCAAGGGGGCAGGGACCGGGACCTACGAGCAGTACTTC. It specifies CASSKGAGTGTYEQYF.

The rearrangement uses TRBV6-1 and TRBJ1-5, with 7 bases lining up with TRBD1. V lost 2 bases, J lost 0 bases, and 1 base stayed unmatched. The V gene's germline CDR1 is MNHNS and CDR2 SASEGT. This CDR3 is built from 15 residues. The CDR3 nucleotides are TGTGCCAGCAGTGAACAGGGGGATAGCAATCAGCCCCAGCATTTT. Translated: CASSEQGDSNQPQHF.

This clone was seen only a few times. The chain employs TRBV2 and TRBJ2-7, with a weak D call TRBD1 (6 bases). The V end was cut by 6 bases, the J end by 2 bases, with 17 bases between. The CDR3 contains 15 residues. Germline V gene lookup returns CDR1 SNHLY and CDR2 FYNNEI. The CDR3 DNA sequence: TGTGCCAGCAGCCTACAGGGAGTTGCCCCCTACGAGCAGTACTTC. Protein sequence: CASSLQGVAPYEQYF.

This clone occurred once. The chain joins TRBV7-3 to TRBJ2-1; 8 bases map to TRBD2. The junction had 2 bases not matched to a gene; V was cut back by 4 bases and J by 6 bases. The CDR3 totals 13 residues. Per the germline V gene, CDR1 is SGHTA and CDR2 is FQGTGA. CDR3 coding DNA: TGTGCCAGCAGCTCGGGACTAGTCAATGAGCAGTTCTTC. Translated: CASSSGLVNEQFF.

The chain couples TRBV10-3 to TRBJ2-6; tentatively, D is TRBD1 (6 bases). The germline gives CDR1 ENHRY, CDR2 SYGVKD. Trimming left V 6 bases short and J 1 base short, with 7 bases between. CDR3 length equals 14 residues. The CDR3 reads CAIRQGSGANVLTF. DNA for the CDR3: TGTGCCATCAGGCAGGGGTCTGGGGCCAACGTCCTGACTTTC.

The chain has TRBV14 and TRBJ2-7; 7 bases are shared with TRBD1. Germline trimming cut 4 bases from V and 2 bases from J; bases unmatched to any gene: 5. Germline CDR1 SGHDN, CDR2 FVKESK. The CDR3 spans 14 residues. In DNA, the CDR3 is TGTGCCAGCAGCCCAGCGACAGGGACCTACGAGCAGTACTTC. Translation: CASSPATGTYEQYF.

About this clone itself: The sample contains more than one DNA sequence encoding this CDR3. The V and J genes are TRBV5-6 and TRBJ2-1; no clear D. The CDR3 consists of 12 residues. V shed 0 bases and J shed 9 bases, with 7 bases lying between them. The germline V gene has CDR1 SGHDT and CDR2 YYEEEE. As DNA, the CDR3 is TGTGCCAGCAGCTTGGCGGGTGGTGAGCAGTTCTTC. Translated, it gives CASSLAGGEQFF.

V gene TRBV11-3 combines with J gene TRBJ2-7, with a tentative D call TRBD2 (6 bases). The germline V and J ends were trimmed by 9 bases and 5 bases, with 23 bases remaining between them. Germline V gives CDR1 SGHNT, CDR2 YENEEA. The CDR3 has 15 amino acids. The CDR3 bases are TGTGCCAGGGGATATTGGGACTTCGTATCCCACGAGCAGTACTTC. The encoded protein is CARGYWDFVSHEQYF.

This chain connects TRBV19 to TRBJ1-1; 7 bases fit TRBD1. The trim removed 5 bases at V and 0 bases at J, leaving 6 bases unmatched. The CDR3 consists of 15 residues. Germline CDR1 is LNHDA and CDR2 is SQIVND (reference sequence). CDR3 loop: CASSGTGQLNTEAFF. The CDR3, as DNA: TGTGCCAGTAGTGGTACGGGACAGTTGAACACTGAAGCTTTCTTT.

This clone was seen only a few times. The J gene is TRBJ1-3, the V gene TRBV9, with TRBD1 identical over 7 bases. Losses at the gene ends were 3 bases for V and 3 bases for J; bases not matched to a gene: 9. CDR1 is SGDLS and CDR2 is YYNGEE in the germline V gene. The CDR3 is 16 amino acids. CDR3 nucleotides: TGTGCCAGCAGCGCACAACAGGGGCGGAGTGGAAACACCATATATTTT. Translating gives CASSAQQGRSGNTIYF.

This clone was detected a few times. The V call is TRBV30, the J call TRBJ2-2; D is unresolved. Germline V gene data show CDR1 as GTSNPN and CDR2 as SVGIG (reference sequence). The V and J ends lost 1 base and 2 bases respectively, with 8 bases between them. This CDR3 has 14 amino acids. CDR3 sequence reads: CAWSAATNTGELFF. For the CDR3, the DNA is TGTGCCTGGAGTGCTGCGACAAACACCGGGGAGCTGTTTTTT.

This clone was seen only a few times. The J gene is TRBJ2-7, the V gene TRBV7-2; 11 positions agree with TRBD2. Unmatched junction bases numbered 6, after V lost 5 bases and J lost 3 bases. The CDR3 is 15 amino acids. Germline V gives CDR1 SGHTA, CDR2 FQGNSA. The CDR3 loop reads CASSRATSGNYEQYF. CDR3 nucleotide sequence: TGTGCCAGCAGCAGAGCGACTAGCGGGAACTACGAGCAGTACTTC. The whole variable domain, filled in from reference TRBV7-2 and TRBJ2-7, reads GAGVSQSPSNKVTEKGKDVELRCDPISGHTALYWYRQSLGQGLEFLIYFQGNSAPDKSGLPSDRFSAERTGGSVSTLTIQRTQQEDSAVYLCASSRATSGNYEQYFGPGTRLTVT.

The J gene is TRBJ1-3, the V gene TRBV28; D unresolved. V shed 3 bases and J shed 1 base, with 10 bases lying between them. The CDR3 length is 15 residues. Germline CDR1 reads MDHEN; CDR2 reads SYDVKM. The CDR3 spells CASSFGPISGNTIYF. Written as DNA, the CDR3 is TGTGCCAGCAGTTTTGGGCCGATTTCTGGAAACACCATATATTTT.